The rows below give T cell receptor beta chains drawn from one sample of a study of blood T cell repertoires in COVID-19. Assay used: immunoSEQ multiplex PCR; TCRdb lists only in-frame clones, some missing. This sample has 100,000 to 150,000 clones, with 65% to 85% found just once. Sequencing input: peripheral blood. The source of these receptors is a woman of 80 years or more with acute or convalescent COVID-19. Both conserved end residues are part of each CDR3. The D gene is left open where the match is weak. Part of the rows lack a size; the others show once, few, many or a class for expanded clones.

j_gene: TRBJ1-3; d_gene: TRBD1; v_gene: TRBV25-1; abundance: -; CDR3aa: CASSERQGRRNTIYF; CDR3nt: TGTGCCAGCAGTGAGCGACAGGGTAGGAGAAACACCATATATTTT
j_gene: TRBJ1-5; d_gene: -; v_gene: TRBV2; abundance: -; CDR3aa: CASSPGSYSNQPQHF; CDR3nt: TGTGCCAGCTCCCCGGGGTCGTATAGCAATCAGCCCCAGCATTTT
j_gene: TRBJ2-7; d_gene: TRBD1; v_gene: TRBV15; abundance: -; CDR3aa: CATSRVGTGAHEQYF; CDR3nt: TGTGCCACCAGCAGAGTTGGGACAGGGGCCCACGAGCAGTACTTC
j_gene: TRBJ2-5; d_gene: TRBD1; v_gene: TRBV5-1; abundance: once; CDR3aa: CASSPGTVQETQYF; CDR3nt: TGCGCCAGCAGCCCCGGGACAGTTCAAGAGACCCAGTACTTC
j_gene: TRBJ2-7; d_gene: -; v_gene: TRBV5-6; abundance: -; CDR3aa: CASSLGPDSPLNEQYF; CDR3nt: TGTGCCAGCAGCTTGGGACCCGACAGCCCCCTAAACGAGCAGTACTTC
j_gene: TRBJ2-7; d_gene: -; v_gene: TRBV7-2; abundance: -; CDR3aa: CASSLLTSSYEQYF; CDR3nt: TGTGCCAGCAGCTTACTGACTAGCTCCTACGAGCAGTACTTC
j_gene: TRBJ1-1; d_gene: -; v_gene: TRBV7-8; abundance: -; CDR3aa: CASSLETGMNTEAFF; CDR3nt: TGTGCCAGCAGCTTAGAAACAGGGATGAACACTGAAGCTTTCTTT
j_gene: TRBJ2-3; d_gene: -; v_gene: TRBV5-5; abundance: -; CDR3aa: CASSLEGDLSTDTQYF; CDR3nt: TGTGCCAGCAGCTTGGAGGGGGACCTCAGCACAGATACGCAGTATTTT
j_gene: TRBJ1-1; d_gene: -; v_gene: TRBV6-5; abundance: -; CDR3aa: CASSPRQNTEAFF; CDR3nt: TGTGCCAGCAGTCCCCGACAGAACACTGAAGCTTTCTTT
j_gene: TRBJ1-2; d_gene: -; v_gene: TRBV9; abundance: few; CDR3aa: CASSANIYYGYTF; CDR3nt: TGTGCCAGCAGCGCAAACATCTACTATGGCTACACCTTC
j_gene: TRBJ2-3; d_gene: -; v_gene: TRBV27; abundance: once; CDR3aa: CASSLLHTDTQYF; CDR3nt: TGTGCCAGCAGTCTATTACACACAGATACGCAGTATTTT
j_gene: TRBJ1-2; d_gene: -; v_gene: TRBV19; abundance: -; CDR3aa: CASSTIGQSGYGYTF; CDR3nt: TGTGCCAGTAGTACGATTGGCCAATCGGGGTATGGCTACACCTTC
j_gene: TRBJ1-3; d_gene: TRBD1; v_gene: TRBV6-2/TRBV6-3; abundance: -; CDR3aa: CASSYTPGQDHSGNTIYF; CDR3nt: TGTGCCAGCAGTTACACCCCGGGACAGGACCACTCTGGAAACACCATATATTTT
j_gene: TRBJ2-3; d_gene: TRBD2; v_gene: TRBV3-1/TRBV3-2; abundance: -; CDR3aa: CASSWGLLTTDTQYF; CDR3nt: TGTGCCAGCAGCTGGGGACTACTAACCACAGATACGCAGTATTTT
j_gene: TRBJ2-7; d_gene: TRBD2; v_gene: TRBV3-1/TRBV3-2; abundance: -; CDR3aa: CASSQGGVGGPLGHEQYF; CDR3nt: TGTGCCAGCAGCCAAGGCGGCGTGGGAGGGCCTTTAGGTCACGAGCAGTACTTC
j_gene: TRBJ1-2; d_gene: TRBD1; v_gene: TRBV4-3; abundance: -; CDR3aa: CASSQDLGTGVYSYGYTF; CDR3nt: TGCGCCAGCAGCCAAGATTTGGGGACAGGGGTTTATAGCTATGGCTACACCTTC
j_gene: TRBJ1-1; d_gene: -; v_gene: TRBV24-1; abundance: -; CDR3aa: CATSDPMNTEAFF; CDR3nt: TGTGCCACCAGTGACCCCATGAACACTGAAGCTTTCTTT
j_gene: TRBJ2-1; d_gene: -; v_gene: TRBV27; abundance: -; CDR3aa: CASSLTFLGVGEQFF; CDR3nt: TGTGCCAGCAGTTTAACTTTCCTGGGAGTGGGCGAGCAGTTCTTC
j_gene: TRBJ2-2; d_gene: TRBD1; v_gene: TRBV7-2; abundance: -; CDR3aa: CASSRTGVGGELFF; CDR3nt: TGTGCCAGCAGCAGAACAGGGGTGGGCGGGGAGCTGTTTTTT
j_gene: TRBJ1-1; d_gene: -; v_gene: TRBV5-1; abundance: -; CDR3aa: CASSLWRGDTEAFF; CDR3nt: TGCGCCAGCAGCTTGTGGAGGGGAGACACTGAAGCTTTCTTT
j_gene: TRBJ1-3; d_gene: -; v_gene: TRBV19; abundance: -; CDR3aa: CASSTGNGNTIYF; CDR3nt: TGTGCCAGTTCCACAGGGAATGGAAACACCATATATTTT
j_gene: TRBJ2-1; d_gene: -; v_gene: TRBV7-9; abundance: -; CDR3aa: CASSFGQGLGNEQFF; CDR3nt: TGTGCCAGCAGCTTTGGGCAGGGGCTAGGCAATGAGCAGTTCTTC
j_gene: TRBJ2-5; d_gene: TRBD2; v_gene: TRBV25-1; abundance: -; CDR3aa: CASSEFGLALETQYF; CDR3nt: TGTGCCAGCAGTGAGTTTGGACTAGCGTTGGAGACCCAGTACTTC
j_gene: TRBJ1-3; d_gene: -; v_gene: TRBV7-9; abundance: -; CDR3aa: CASSPDISGNTIYF; CDR3nt: TGTGCCAGCAGCCCAGACATCTCTGGAAACACCATATATTTT
j_gene: TRBJ2-1; d_gene: TRBD2; v_gene: TRBV9; abundance: -; CDR3aa: CASSVGGSSGYNEQFF; CDR3nt: TGTGCCAGCAGCGTAGGAGGGTCTAGCGGGTACAATGAGCAGTTCTTC
j_gene: TRBJ2-5; d_gene: -; v_gene: TRBV5-4; abundance: -; CDR3aa: CASSLDRGKKETQYF; CDR3nt: TGTGCCAGCAGCTTGGATCGGGGGAAGAAAGAGACCCAGTACTTC